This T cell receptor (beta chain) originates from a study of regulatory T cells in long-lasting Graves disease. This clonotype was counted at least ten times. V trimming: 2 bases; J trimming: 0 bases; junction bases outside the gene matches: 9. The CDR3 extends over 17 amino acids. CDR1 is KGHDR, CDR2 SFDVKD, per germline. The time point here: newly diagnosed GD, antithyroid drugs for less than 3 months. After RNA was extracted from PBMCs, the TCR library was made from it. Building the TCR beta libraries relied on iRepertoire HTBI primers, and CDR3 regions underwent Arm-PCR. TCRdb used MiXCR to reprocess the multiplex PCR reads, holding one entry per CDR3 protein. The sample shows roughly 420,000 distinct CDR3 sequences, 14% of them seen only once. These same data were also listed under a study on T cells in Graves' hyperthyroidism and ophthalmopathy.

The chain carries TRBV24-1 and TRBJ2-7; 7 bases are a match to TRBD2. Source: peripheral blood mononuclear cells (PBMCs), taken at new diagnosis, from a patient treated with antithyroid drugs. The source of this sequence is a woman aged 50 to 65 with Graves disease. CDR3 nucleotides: TGTGCCACCAGTGATTGGGTGGGAGGGAAACCCTCCTACGAGCAGTACTTC. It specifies CATSDWVGGKPSYEQYF.